This TCR beta chain was found in a study of graft-versus-host responses after intestinal transplantation. Generated by immunoSEQ multiplex PCR, the TCRdb table keeps only in-frame clones and is missing some. Of around 49,000 clones in the sample, 89% were seen once. As for this clone: Antigen: not known.

The input for sequencing was unstimulated CD4+ T cells sorted from spleen or lymph node cells, taken before transplant. This TCR came from a human donor who was the organ donor for an intestinal transplant.

CDR3: CAWESPAYEQYF. The CDR3, as DNA: TGTGCCTGGGAATCCCCAGCCTACGAGCAGTACTTC. The genes are TRBV30 and TRBJ2-7, with D unresolved. The CDR3 is 12 amino acids. Trimming took 5 bases from V and 2 from J, leaving 10 bases between them. Germline assignment: CDR1 GTSNPN and CDR2 SVGIG (reference sequence).